The 10 T cell receptor beta chains below come from one sample, sequenced in a study of blood T cell repertoires in COVID-19. TCRdb keeps only in-frame clones here, not all; method: immunoSEQ multiplex PCR. The sample records 210,000 or so clones, approximately 81% being singletons. Sample: peripheral blood. These receptors were obtained from a human donor in a cohort sampled during active COVID-19.

This clone showed up just a few times. The V and J genes are TRBV6-5 and TRBJ2-1, with D possibly matching TRBD1 (6 bases). V lost 6 bases to trimming and J lost 9 bases, with 15 bases between them. The germline gives CDR1 MNHEY, CDR2 SVGAGI. CDR3 length equals 13 residues. CDR3 loop: CASRGAGSPEQFF. CDR3 bases: TGTGCCAGCAGGGGGGCAGGGTCTCCTGAGCAGTTCTTC.

V and J are TRBV7-2 and TRBJ2-5, with 12 bases fitting TRBD2. The ends lost 7 bases at V and 2 bases at J; junction bases unmatched: 11. The germline gives CDR1 SGHTA, CDR2 FQGNSA. CDR3 length: 17 residues. The CDR3 nucleotides are TGTGCCAGCACCCTAGCAGGGACTAGCGGGCTACAAGAGACCCAGTACTTC. This sequence encodes CASTLAGTSGLQETQYF.

The chain uses TRBV9 and TRBJ2-6; D may be TRBD2 (5 bases). Trimming took off 1 base at V and 0 bases at J, with 8 bases between the two ends. There are 16 residues in the CDR3. Germline V CDR1 and CDR2: SGDLS, YYNGEE. CDR3 DNA: TGTGCCAGCAGCGTAAGCGGAGGCTCTGGGGCCAACGTCCTGACTTTC. Translating it yields CASSVSGGSGANVLTF.

DNA of the CDR3: TGCGCCGGGCCGGGGGGGGTAGGCGAGCAGTACGTC. This codes for CAGPGGVGEQYV. The chain links TRBV23-1 to TRBJ2-7, with TRBD2 identical over 8 bases. TRBV23-1 has ORF status, its function being uncertain. Losses at the gene ends were 11 bases for V and 6 bases for J; bases not matched to a gene: 9. The CDR3 is 12 residues long.

V gene TRBV18 combines with J gene TRBJ2-5; 11 bases agree with TRBD2. CDR1 and CDR2 (germline): KGHSH, LQKENI. The CDR3 is 15 residues long. J was trimmed by 0 bases and V by 9 bases; bases with no gene match: 6. In DNA form, the CDR3 reads TGTGCCAGTACCCTAGCGGGGGGTTACCAAGAGACCCAGTACTTC. This sequence encodes CASTLAGGYQETQYF.

The chain has TRBV6-5 and TRBJ1-6; weak D call: TRBD1 (6 bases). Per the germline V gene, CDR1 is MNHEY and CDR2 is SVGAGI. The CDR3 totals 14 residues. V was clipped by 4 bases and J by 9 bases, with 13 bases between them. CDR3 in amino acids: CASSLGTTGSPLHF. The CDR3 nucleotides are TGTGCCAGCAGTTTAGGGACAACAGGTTCACCCCTCCACTTT.

The rearrangement joins TRBV6-1 to TRBJ2-1; D unresolved. Germline-derived CDR1 and CDR2 are MNHNS and SASEGT. The V gene lost 2 bases and the J gene lost 0 bases, with 8 bases spanning the gap. The CDR3 loop spans 15 amino acids. CDR3 protein: CASSENPSSYNEQFF. DNA of the CDR3: TGTGCCAGCAGTGAAAATCCGAGCTCCTACAATGAGCAGTTCTTC.

This clone was picked up one time. This chain uses TRBV7-8 with TRBJ1-6; TRBD1 aligns across 7 bases. Germline V gene sequence: CDR1 SGHVS, CDR2 FQNEAQ. V was clipped by 5 bases and J by 9 bases; unmatched bases: 4. The CDR3 runs 13 residues. The CDR3 protein is CASSQDRSSPLHF. The DNA of the CDR3 is TGTGCCAGCAGCCAGGACAGGTCTTCACCCCTCCACTTT.

V gene TRBV6-5 combines with J gene TRBJ2-1; no reliable D call. CDR3 length equals 13 residues. Germline V gives CDR1 MNHEY, CDR2 SVGAGI. The V end lost 6 bases, the J end lost 5 bases, and 11 bases lay between the germline ends. CDR3 in amino acids: CASSSILNNEQFF. The DNA for the CDR3 is TGTGCCAGCAGCTCCATACTCAACAATGAGCAGTTCTTC.

This clone has only a few counts. The gene calls are TRBV7-2 and TRBJ1-1; maybe TRBD1 (6 bases). CDR3 length: 15 residues. From germline, CDR1 is SGHTA and CDR2 FQGNSA. V was clipped by 5 bases and J by 1 base, with 14 bases between them. CDR3 protein: CASSKFGQTNTEAFF. CDR3 in DNA: TGTGCCAGCAGCAAATTTGGACAGACGAACACTGAAGCTTTCTTT.